Below, 32 T cell receptor beta chains from the same sample are listed, as sequenced in a study of T cell responses to AZD1222 COVID-19 vaccine. Clones were sequenced by immunoSEQ multiplex PCR, and TCRdb holds only the in-frame ones, with some missing. The sample lists 90,000 to 110,000 clones; roughly 87% were seen once. The material sequenced was peripheral blood, taken on day 0 of MenACWY control vaccination. The receptor set was obtained from an adult in good health.

This chain joins TRBV28 and TRBJ2-1; D gene ambiguous. CDR1 is MDHEN and CDR2 is SYDVKM in the germline V gene. Trimming removed 3 bases from V and 4 bases from J, with 4 bases in between. The CDR3 length is 12 residues. For the CDR3, the DNA is TGTGCCAGCAGTTTGAGTTACAATGAGCAGTTCTTC. Amino acids: CASSLSYNEQFF. Full variable domain (remainder filled in from reference TRBV28 and TRBJ2-1): DVKVTQSSRYLVKRTGEKVFLECVQDMDHENMFWYRQDPGLGLRLIYFSYDVKMKEKGDIPEGYSVSREKKERFSLILESASTNQTSMYLCASSLSYNEQFFGPGTRLTVL.

The chain uses TRBV14 and TRBJ2-7; TRBD2 is a possible D gene (5 bases). Germline assignment: CDR1 SGHDN and CDR2 FVKESK. Trimming left V 3 bases short and J 1 base short, with 13 bases between. The CDR3 is made up of 15 amino acids. The CDR3 region has the DNA TGTGCCAGCAGCCATTCAGAGAGGAGGTCCTACGAGCAGTACTTC. This gives the protein CASSHSERRSYEQYF.

This chain connects TRBV7-8 to TRBJ1-1; D perhaps matches TRBD1 (5 bases). The CDR3 is 12 residues long. Germline V gene sequence: CDR1 SGHVS, CDR2 FQNEAQ. The V gene lost 6 bases and the J gene lost 1 base, with 6 bases spanning the gap. CDR3 nucleotides: TGTGCCAGCAGGGACACGAACACTGAAGCTTTCTTT. Its protein product is CASRDTNTEAFF.

The gene calls are TRBV19 and TRBJ2-1; 7 nucleotides agree with TRBD1. With 5 bases clipped from V and 5 bases from J, the junction kept 12 bases outside the gene matches. This CDR3 contains 16 residues. Germline V gene data show CDR1 as LNHDA and CDR2 as SQIVND (reference sequence). CDR3 sequence reads: CASSSSAGTVDNEQFF. CDR3 sequence (DNA): TGTGCCAGTAGTTCCTCTGCAGGGACAGTCGACAATGAGCAGTTCTTC.

The chain carries TRBV6-4 and TRBJ1-2, with a tentative D call TRBD1 (5 bases). The germline V gene encodes CDR1 MRHNA and CDR2 SNTAGT. CDR3 length: 12 residues. V lost 10 bases, J lost 8 bases, and 17 bases lay in between. DNA of the CDR3: TGTGCCAAGGGGAGCCGCGTTTGGGGCTACACCTTC. This encodes CAKGSRVWGYTF.

The chain couples TRBV7-2 to TRBJ2-1; TRBD2 matches 8 bases. The CDR3 covers 14 residues. V lost 2 bases, J lost 7 bases, and 4 bases stayed unmatched. Germline loops: CDR1 SGHTA, CDR2 FQGNSA. CDR3: CASSLLVAGNEQFF. The CDR3 DNA is TGTGCCAGCAGCTTATTGGTAGCGGGGAATGAGCAGTTCTTC.

V gene TRBV5-1 combines with J gene TRBJ2-3, with 14 nucleotides matching TRBD2. Looked up from germline, CDR1 is SGHRS and CDR2 is YFSETQ. With 4 bases clipped from V and 3 bases from J, the junction kept 13 bases outside the gene matches. This CDR3 has 19 residues. The CDR3 nucleotides read TGCGCCAGCAGCAAACCGGGACTAGCGGGAGAGGTGCCAACAGATACGCAGTATTTT. This gives the protein CASSKPGLAGEVPTDTQYF.

CDR3 DNA sequence: TGTGCCAGCAGTTACCAAGAAGGGACAGTATATGGCTACACCTTC. It translates to CASSYQEGTVYGYTF. This chain uses TRBV6-5 with TRBJ1-2; 7 bases fit TRBD1. Trimming took 2 bases from V and 5 from J; bases not matched to a gene: 8. The germline V gene encodes CDR1 MNHEY and CDR2 SVGAGI. CDR3 size: 15 residues.

The V gene is TRBV21-1, the J gene TRBJ2-1; TRBD1, the table's D call, was not compared with the DNA. TRBV21-1 is classified as a pseudogene. The CDR3 has 15 residues. In DNA form, the CDR3 reads TGTGCCAGCAGCGCTGATGGGGCCGCATCGGGTGAGCAGTTCTTC. It specifies CASSADGAASGEQFF.

This clone has only one observation. This chain connects TRBV6-6 to TRBJ1-5; 9 nucleotides match TRBD1. Losses at the gene ends were 10 bases for V and 0 bases for J; bases not matched to a gene: 4. CDR3 length: 14 residues. Germline V CDR1 and CDR2: MNHNY, SVGAGI (reference sequence). The CDR3: CATGQGYSNQPQHF. In nucleotides, the CDR3 is TGTGCCACGGGACAGGGTTATAGCAATCAGCCCCAGCATTTT.

CDR3 coding DNA: TGTGCCTGCAACAGGGAACTTAGCAATCAGCCCCAGCATTTT. Protein product: CACNRELSNQPQHF. The chain uses TRBV28 and TRBJ1-5, with a tentative D call TRBD1 (6 bases). The V end was cut by 11 bases, the J end by 0 bases, with 14 bases between. Germline V gives CDR1 MDHEN, CDR2 SYDVKM. This CDR3 is 14 amino acids long.

In its sample, this clone was seen many times. The rearrangement uses TRBV15 and TRBJ2-1; 11 bases align to TRBD2. The V gene end was trimmed by 5 bases and the J gene end by 5 bases; junction bases not matched to a gene: 5. This CDR3 is built from 15 residues. Germline CDR1 is LNHNV and CDR2 is YYDKDF (reference sequence). The CDR3 DNA reads as TGTGCCACCAGCGGCTTAGCGGGAGGGCACAATGAGCAGTTCTTC. Its protein product is CATSGLAGGHNEQFF.

The chain employs TRBV19 and TRBJ2-3; 9 nucleotides agree with TRBD1. This CDR3 comprises 15 residues. From germline, CDR1 is LNHDA and CDR2 SQIVND (reference sequence). The J segment lost 2 bases and the V segment lost 5 bases, leaving 5 bases of the junction unmatched. CDR3 amino acids: CASSPGQGSTDTQYF. DNA of the CDR3: TGTGCCAGTAGTCCGGGACAGGGATCCACAGATACGCAGTATTTT.

The chain is built from TRBV28 and TRBJ2-7; a weak D match, TRBD2 (5 bases). V was shortened by 3 bases and J by 1 base, with 13 bases between the two germline ends. Germline assignment: CDR1 MDHEN and CDR2 SYDVKM. The CDR3 is 15 residues long. CDR3 region: CASSFGGSGSYEQYF. The CDR3 nucleotides read TGTGCCAGCAGTTTCGGCGGGTCGGGGTCCTACGAGCAGTACTTC.

The table lists this clone with a count of one. This chain uses TRBV6-2 or TRBV6-3 with TRBJ1-2, with 8 nucleotides matching TRBD1. Germline CDR1 is MNHEY and CDR2 is SVGEGT. Germline trimming cut 5 bases from V and 4 bases from J; bases unmatched to any gene: 12. This CDR3 contains 16 residues. This CDR3 reads CASSQSRTGSLYGYTF. The CDR3 bases are TGTGCCAGCAGTCAGTCGCGGACAGGGTCTCTCTATGGCTACACCTTC.

The chain joins TRBV3-1 (or the pseudogene TRBV3-2) to TRBJ2-6; unclear D gene. Germline CDR1 LGHDT, CDR2 YNNKEL (reference sequence). V was shortened by 0 bases and J by 0 bases, with 3 bases between the two germline ends. CDR3 size: 15 residues. The DNA of the CDR3 is TGTGCCAGCAGCCAAGATTACTCTGGGGCCAACGTCCTGACTTTC. Amino acids: CASSQDYSGANVLTF.

This clone was seen a single time. The chain links TRBV21-1 to TRBJ2-2; the table calls TRBD2, which could not be checked here. TRBV21-1 has pseudogene status. This CDR3 has 16 residues. The CDR3 reads CASSTFPGGGLVVLFF. The CDR3 DNA reads as TGTGCCAGCAGCACCTTCCCGGGCGGGGGGTTGGTCGTGCTGTTTTTT.

This rearrangement joins TRBV5-6 to TRBJ2-1; weak D call: TRBD1 (6 bases). The germline gives CDR1 SGHDT, CDR2 YYEEEE. The CDR3 has 14 amino acids. Trimming removed 4 bases at V and 5 bases at J, with 13 bases between. The CDR3 nucleotides read TGTGCCAGCAGCGGCGGACAGATAAACAATGAGCAGTTCTTC. Translating gives CASSGGQINNEQFF.

In its sample, this clone was seen once. The genes are TRBV28 and TRBJ1-5, with TRBD1 identical over 11 bases. J gave up 5 bases and V 3 bases, and 6 bases lay outside the gene matches. CDR3 length: 16 residues. The germline V gene has CDR1 MDHEN and CDR2 SYDVKM. CDR3 region: CASSFRTGGMDQPQHF. DNA for the CDR3: TGTGCCAGCAGTTTCCGGACAGGGGGCATGGATCAGCCCCAGCATTTT.

The CDR3 DNA sequence: TGTGCCAGCAGCCTAGGACAGGGAACTTGGAATTCACCCCTCCACTTT. Its translation is CASSLGQGTWNSPLHF. V usage is TRBV6-6 and J usage is TRBJ1-6, with 8 bases fitting TRBD1. Germline V gives CDR1 MNHNY, CDR2 SVGAGI (reference sequence). The CDR3 is made up of 16 amino acids. J gave up 7 bases and V 6 bases, and 11 bases lay outside the gene matches.

The V and J genes are TRBV28 and TRBJ1-2; D is perhaps TRBD1 (6 bases). Trimming pared 2 bases from V and 5 bases from J, leaving 9 bases between. Germline CDR1 is MDHEN and CDR2 is SYDVKM. The CDR3 is 13 residues long. The CDR3 coding sequence is TGTGCCAGCAGTTTAGACAGGACATATGGCTACACCTTC. The encoded protein is CASSLDRTYGYTF.

This chain joins TRBV21-1 and TRBJ1-1. TRBV21-1 is flagged as a pseudogene. The CDR3 is 13 residues long. CDR3 sequence reads: CASSAGGDTEAFF. CDR3 DNA sequence: TGTGCCAGCAGCGCTGGGGGGGACACTGAAGCTTTCTTT.

The chain links TRBV14 to TRBJ2-7; D is ambiguous. V shed 4 bases and J shed 0 bases, with 4 bases lying between them. This CDR3 region has 12 residues. CDR1 is SGHDN, CDR2 FVKESK, per germline. CDR3 nucleotide sequence: TGTGCCAGCAGCCTCAACTCCTACGAGCAGTACTTC. It codes for CASSLNSYEQYF.

The chain recombines TRBV3-1 (or the pseudogene TRBV3-2) with TRBJ1-2; the D is unclear. From germline, CDR1 is LGHDT and CDR2 YNNKEL (reference sequence). The CDR3 is 15 residues long. The ends were cut back, 4 bases at V and 3 bases at J, with 15 bases in the middle. The CDR3 is CASSPRTQAYYGYTF. CDR3 nucleotides: TGTGCCAGCAGCCCAAGGACCCAGGCCTACTATGGCTACACCTTC.

The gene calls are TRBV5-4 and TRBJ1-4, with 7 bases aligning to TRBD1. This CDR3 spans 17 amino acids. Germline assignment: CDR1 SGHNT and CDR2 YYREEE (reference sequence). The ends lost 0 bases at V and 0 bases at J; junction bases unmatched: 5. The CDR3 reads CASSLGGGTATNEKLFF. CDR3 bases: TGTGCCAGCAGCTTGGGAGGGGGCACCGCAACTAATGAAAAACTGTTTTTT.

This clone has more than one count but fewer than ten. DNA for the CDR3: TGCGCCAGCAGCGCCCTACAGGAGGGACAAGATACGCAGTATTTT. Residues: CASSALQEGQDTQYF. V is TRBV4-1 and J is TRBJ2-3, with D perhaps assigned TRBD1 or TRBD2 (6 bases each). V gave up 5 bases and J gave up 5 bases, with 17 bases separating them. The CDR3 length is 15 residues. Per germline, CDR1 MGHRA and CDR2 YSYEKL.

The rearrangement uses TRBV28 and TRBJ1-3, with a tentative D call TRBD1 (5 bases). CDR1 MDHEN and CDR2 SYDVKM come from the germline V gene. The germline V and J ends were trimmed by 4 bases and 2 bases, with 15 bases remaining between them. This CDR3 has 16 amino acids. The CDR3 here is CASSSPQGTAGNTIYF. The CDR3 DNA reads as TGTGCCAGCAGTTCCCCTCAGGGTACCGCTGGAAACACCATATATTTT.

The rearrangement links TRBV7-2 to TRBJ1-6; D not certain. CDR1 is SGHTA and CDR2 is FQGNSA in the germline V gene. The CDR3 runs 16 residues. Deletions cut 5 bases from V and 3 bases from J, with 14 bases between. The CDR3, as DNA: TGTGCCAGCAGCCCTCGTGAGCCGCTCTATAATTCACCCCTCCACTTT. This sequence encodes CASSPREPLYNSPLHF.

The V and J genes are TRBV7-9 and TRBJ2-7; tentative D call: TRBD1 (6 bases). The V gene lost 5 bases and the J gene lost 6 bases, with 20 bases spanning the gap. The CDR3 runs 15 residues. Per germline, CDR1 SEHNR and CDR2 FQNEAQ (reference sequence). The CDR3: CASSGTGLVRGEQYF. CDR3 DNA sequence: TGTGCCAGCAGCGGAACAGGGCTCGTTAGGGGCGAGCAGTACTTC.

V gene TRBV7-3 combines with J gene TRBJ2-7; D might be TRBD1 (6 bases). Germline CDR1 reads SGHTA; CDR2 reads FQGTGA. Trimming removed 1 base at V and 1 base at J, with 8 bases between. The CDR3 runs to 14 residues. CDR3 protein: CASSLKGDSYEQYF. CDR3 bases: TGTGCCAGCAGCTTAAAGGGGGATTCCTACGAGCAGTACTTC.

The chain has TRBV4-1 and TRBJ1-5; tentative D call: TRBD1 (5 bases). Germline V gene lookup returns CDR1 MGHRA and CDR2 YSYEKL. The CDR3 totals 18 residues. V lost 4 bases to trimming and J lost 3 bases, with 22 bases between them. The CDR3 loop is CASSRSIMGPTSNQPQHF. The CDR3 coding sequence is TGCGCCAGCAGCCGAAGCATCATGGGACCTACCTCCAATCAGCCCCAGCATTTT.

The DNA for the CDR3 is TGTGCCAGCAGACAAGCCTGGGATCAGCCCCAGCATTTT. Amino acid sequence: CASRQAWDQPQHF. The chain employs TRBV6-5 and TRBJ1-5; D unresolved. The ends were cut back, 6 bases at V and 5 bases at J, with 11 bases in the middle. Germline lookup yields CDR1 MNHEY and CDR2 SVGAGI. CDR3 length equals 13 residues.